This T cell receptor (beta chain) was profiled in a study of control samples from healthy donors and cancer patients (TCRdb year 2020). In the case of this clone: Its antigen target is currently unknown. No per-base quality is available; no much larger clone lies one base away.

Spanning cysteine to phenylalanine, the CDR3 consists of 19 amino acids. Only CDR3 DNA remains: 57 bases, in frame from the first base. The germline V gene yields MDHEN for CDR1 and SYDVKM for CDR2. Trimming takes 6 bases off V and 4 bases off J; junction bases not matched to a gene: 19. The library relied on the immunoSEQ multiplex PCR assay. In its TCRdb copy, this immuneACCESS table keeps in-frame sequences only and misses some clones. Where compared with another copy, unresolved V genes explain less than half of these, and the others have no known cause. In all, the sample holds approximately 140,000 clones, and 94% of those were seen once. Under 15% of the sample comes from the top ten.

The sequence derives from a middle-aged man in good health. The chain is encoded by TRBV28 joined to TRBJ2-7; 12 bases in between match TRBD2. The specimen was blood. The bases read TGTGCCAGCAGCACGTACGGGACACCTCTAGCGGGAGGGCGATACGAGCAGTACTTC. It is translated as CASSTYGTPLAGGRYEQYF.